The 16 T cell receptor beta chains below were found in one sample sequenced in a study of cytomegalovirus exposure and HLA in healthy donors. The study ran its PCR with 60 Vbeta and 13 Jbeta primers. Measured with immunoSEQ multiplex PCR; TCRdb has only the in-frame clones, and not every one. The sample shows 95,000 to 130,000 clones, 79% of them seen only once. The sequencing sample was made of PBMCs. Source of these receptors: a man aged 30 to 39 in good health and CMV-seropositive.

The J gene is TRBJ2-5, the V gene TRBV11-1, with D possibly being TRBD2 (5 bases). CDR1 is SGHAT, CDR2 FQDESV, per germline (reference sequence). This CDR3 region has 14 residues. Trimming stripped 0 bases from V and 5 bases from J, with 10 bases between. CDR3 sequence: CASSLAGSGETQYF. CDR3 nucleotide sequence: TGTGCCAGCAGCTTAGCGGGGAGTGGGGAGACCCAGTACTTC.

The V call is TRBV7-8, the J call TRBJ2-2; D perhaps matches TRBD1 (8 bases). CDR1 is SGHVS and CDR2 is FQNEAQ in the germline V gene. Trimming removed 2 bases at V and 5 bases at J, with 12 bases between. The CDR3 is 15 residues long. CDR3 nucleotides: TGTGCCAGCAGCTTATACAGGGGGGGTACCGGGGAGCTGTTTTTT. Translating it yields CASSLYRGGTGELFF.

This clone was seen a few times. The junction differs from germline at one of its ends, possibly a read error. The chain joins TRBV28 to TRBJ1-4; tentatively, D is TRBD1 (6 bases). CDR3 length: 14 amino acids. CDR1 is MDHEN, CDR2 SYDVKM, per germline. The DNA for the CDR3 is TGTGCCAGCAGTCCAACCTACAGGGTGAGGTTGAATGACTTT. Its protein is CASSPTYRVRLNDF.

V and J are TRBV23-1 and TRBJ2-1; D not certain. TRBV23-1 is annotated as an ORF whose role is uncertain. The CDR3 totals 17 residues. Trimming took 2 bases from V and 0 from J, leaving 14 bases between them. CDR3 nucleotides: TGCGCCAGCAGTCAAGATTATCCAGCGAACTCCTACAATGAGCAGTTCTTC. This gives the protein CASSQDYPANSYNEQFF.

The chain couples TRBV2 to TRBJ1-2; 8 bases line up with TRBD1. CDR1 and CDR2 from the germline V gene are SNHLY and FYNNEI. CDR3 length: 13 amino acids. The V segment lost 7 bases and the J segment 8 bases; nucleotides outside the gene matches: 9. CDR3 sequence: CASNQGAQGGYTF. In nucleotides, the CDR3 is TGTGCCAGCAACCAGGGGGCTCAGGGCGGCTACACCTTC.

The rearrangement links TRBV6-1 to TRBJ1-1; 10 positions agree with TRBD1. The length of the CDR3 is 15 residues. Germline V gene data show CDR1 as MNHNS and CDR2 as SASEGT. Germline trimming cut 4 bases from V and 6 bases from J; bases unmatched to any gene: 8. The CDR3 is CASSGRDRGFAEAFF. The DNA of the CDR3 is TGTGCCAGCAGTGGCCGGGACAGGGGTTTCGCTGAAGCTTTCTTT.

This clone was found a few times. The chain links TRBV6-1 to TRBJ2-7; D perhaps matches TRBD2 (5 bases). Germline CDR1 MNHNS, CDR2 SASEGT. Trimming took off 11 bases at V and 6 bases at J, with 20 bases between the two ends. This CDR3 region has 13 residues. This CDR3 reads CAADQGLAREQYF. CDR3 DNA sequence: TGTGCCGCGGACCAAGGACTGGCGCGCGAGCAGTACTTC.

The V call is TRBV15, the J call TRBJ1-1; perhaps TRBD1 as D (5 bases). The CDR3 extends over 17 amino acids. The V end was cut by 1 base, the J end by 9 bases, with 24 bases between. From germline, CDR1 is LNHNV and CDR2 YYDKDF (reference sequence). The CDR3 region is CATSRAARGGAREQAFF. CDR3 nucleotides: TGTGCCACCAGCAGAGCCGCTCGGGGTGGGGCGCGGGAGCAAGCTTTCTTT. Filled out from reference TRBV15 and TRBJ1-1, the complete variable domain reads DAMVIQNPRYQVTQFGKPVTLSCSQTLNHNVMYWYQQKSSQAPKLLFHYYDKDFNNEADTPDNFQSRRPNTSFCFLDIRSPGLGDTAMYLCATSRAARGGAREQAFFGQGTRLTVV.

Note on this clone: Other DNA sequences from this sample encode an identical CDR3 as well. The chain carries TRBV19 and TRBJ1-5; weak D call: TRBD1 (5 bases). V gave up 2 bases and J gave up 7 bases, with 12 bases separating them. CDR3 length: 14 residues. Germline V gene data show CDR1 as LNHDA and CDR2 as SQIVND (reference sequence). The CDR3 sequence: CASSIFPGGQPQHF. The CDR3 nucleotides read TGTGCCAGTAGTATATTCCCTGGGGGGCAGCCCCAGCATTTT.

The chain combines TRBV7-9 with TRBJ2-2; D is unresolved. The CDR3 totals 14 residues. V was trimmed by 4 bases and J by 3 bases, leaving 9 bases between them. From germline, CDR1 is SEHNR and CDR2 FQNEAQ (reference sequence). The CDR3 protein is CASSYLVDTGELFF. CDR3 DNA sequence: TGTGCCAGCAGCTACCTAGTGGACACCGGGGAGCTGTTTTTT.

This clone was picked up a small number of times. The chain recombines TRBV7-9 with TRBJ2-1; D not resolved. Between the trimmed V and J ends, which lost 1 base and 2 bases, there was a span of 12 bases. Germline V gene lookup returns CDR1 SEHNR and CDR2 FQNEAQ (reference sequence). The CDR3 is 16 residues long. The CDR3 DNA follows: TGTGCCAGCAGCTTAGTGGCCGGCGGTCCCTACAATGAGCAGTTCTTC. This encodes CASSLVAGGPYNEQFF.

The chain couples TRBV14 to TRBJ2-2, with D possibly TRBD1 on 5 matching bases. In germline, CDR1 is SGHDN, CDR2 FVKESK. The length of the CDR3 is 15 residues. Trimming cost V 1 base and J 3 bases, with 9 bases left between them. In DNA form, the CDR3 reads TGTGCCAGCAGCCAAGGACAGTACTACACCGGGGAGCTGTTTTTT. It encodes CASSQGQYYTGELFF.

The chain joins TRBV5-1 to TRBJ1-4; a possible D gene is TRBD1 (6 bases). The germline gives CDR1 SGHRS, CDR2 YFSETQ. Trimming took 6 bases from V and 8 from J, leaving 17 bases between them. This CDR3 is built from 14 residues. The CDR3: CASTRGGREEKLFF. The CDR3 DNA reads as TGCGCCAGCACCCGCGGGGGGCGTGAGGAAAAACTGTTTTTT.

V gene TRBV19 combines with J gene TRBJ1-1, with a possible D match to TRBD1 (5 bases). V dropped 9 bases and J dropped 1 base, with 15 bases sitting between them. Per germline, CDR1 LNHDA and CDR2 SQIVND (reference sequence). This CDR3 region has 14 residues. CDR3 residues: CASSDHTGNTEAFF. The CDR3 nucleotides read TGTGCCAGCTCCGACCACACAGGGAACACTGAAGCTTTCTTT.

The chain links TRBV6-1 to TRBJ2-7; 7 bases map to TRBD1. CDR1 is MNHNS, CDR2 SASEGT, per germline. The J segment lost 2 bases and the V segment lost 4 bases, leaving 5 bases of the junction unmatched. CDR3 length equals 14 residues. The CDR3 coding sequence is TGTGCCAGCAGTGGTACAGGGGCGCCCTACGAGCAGTACTTC. It codes for CASSGTGAPYEQYF.

The chain combines TRBV15 with TRBJ1-4; TRBD1 matches 7 bases. The CDR3 runs 14 residues. Germline V gene sequence: CDR1 LNHNV, CDR2 YYDKDF (reference sequence). V lost 6 bases, J lost 3 bases, and 4 bases stayed unmatched. CDR3 region: CATRQGTANEKLFF. The DNA for the CDR3 is TGTGCCACCAGACAGGGGACAGCTAATGAAAAACTGTTTTTT.